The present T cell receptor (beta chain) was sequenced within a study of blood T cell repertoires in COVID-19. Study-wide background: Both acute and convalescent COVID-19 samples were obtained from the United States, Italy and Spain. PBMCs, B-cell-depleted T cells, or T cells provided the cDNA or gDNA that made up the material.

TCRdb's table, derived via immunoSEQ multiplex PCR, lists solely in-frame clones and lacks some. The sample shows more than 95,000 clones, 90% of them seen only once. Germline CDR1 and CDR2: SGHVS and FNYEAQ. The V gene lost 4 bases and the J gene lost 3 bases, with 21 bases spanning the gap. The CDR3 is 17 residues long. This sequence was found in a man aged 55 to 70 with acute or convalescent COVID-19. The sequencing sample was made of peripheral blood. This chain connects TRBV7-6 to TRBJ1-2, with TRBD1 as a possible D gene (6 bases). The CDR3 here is CASSSRAGATPDYGYTF. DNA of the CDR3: TGTGCCAGCAGCTCCCGCGCAGGGGCAACCCCGGACTATGGCTACACCTTC. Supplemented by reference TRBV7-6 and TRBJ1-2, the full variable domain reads GAGVSQSPRYKVTKRGQDVALRCDPISGHVSLYWYRQALGQGPEFLTYFNYEAQQDKSGLPNDRFSAERPEGSISTLTIQRTEQRDSAMYRCASSSRAGATPDYGYTFGSGTRLTVV.